The 21 T cell receptor beta chains below come from one sample, sequenced in a study of post-analysis software for immune sequencing data. Tagging with unique molecular identifiers was a feature of the TCR beta cDNA libraries. TCRdb used MiXCR to reprocess the PCR reads, holding one entry per CDR3 protein. The data contain about half a million distinct CDR3 sequences, 34% of them singletons. General study points: Elevated frequency relative to controls characterized 4 or 5 TRBV segments in patients, TRBV5-6, TRBV5-1 and TRBV20-1 among them.

The antigens these receptors bind are not known. Sequences were obtained from blood. These receptors originate from a girl aged 2-17 years with multiple sclerosis.

This clonotype was counted a few times. The genes are TRBV20-1 and TRBJ2-5, with 8 bases aligning to TRBD2. The CDR3 is 15 amino acids. Germline V gene lookup returns CDR1 DFQATT and CDR2 SNEGSKA (reference sequence). With V trimmed by 1 base and J by 1 base, 5 bases remained unmatched. The CDR3 reads CSARVPGTSQETQYF. DNA of the CDR3: TGCAGTGCTAGAGTTCCGGGGACTAGCCAAGAGACCCAGTACTTC.

The chain combines TRBV7-8 with TRBJ1-5, with D unclear. Trimming took off 6 bases at V and 11 bases at J, with 23 bases between the two ends. The CDR3 loop spans 15 amino acids. Germline lookup yields CDR1 SGHVS and CDR2 FQNEAQ. CDR3 protein: CASSEASPRVSAQHF. The DNA for the CDR3 is TGTGCCAGCAGTGAGGCGTCCCCCCGCGTGTCGGCCCAGCATTTT.

The table lists this clonotype with a few counts. The chain uses TRBV7-6 and TRBJ1-1, with 8 bases fitting TRBD1. Germline values: CDR1 SGHVS, CDR2 FNYEAQ. Trimming at V came to 0 bases and at J to 7 bases, leaving 4 bases not matched to a gene. The CDR3 spans 14 residues. Here the CDR3 DNA reads TGTGCCAGCAGCTTAGCGGCAGACAGGGGTGAAGCTTTCTTT. It codes for CASSLAADRGEAFF.

Notes on this clonotype: Germline and junction disagree at one end, which may indicate a read error. The chain combines TRBV7-9 with TRBJ1-2; D might be TRBD1 (6 bases). Germline V gene sequence: CDR1 SEHNR, CDR2 FQNEAQ (reference sequence). The CDR3 is 16 amino acids. The CDR3 DNA follows: TGTGCCAGCACCTTAGGGGGAACTAGGAGAAACTATGGCTACACCTTC. Translating it yields CASTLGGTRRNYGYTF.

This clonotype showed up just once. This chain uses TRBV9 with TRBJ1-1; a possible D gene is TRBD1 (5 bases). The germline V gene encodes CDR1 SGDLS and CDR2 YYNGEE. This CDR3 has 14 amino acids. V was pared by 0 bases and J by 4 bases, with 10 bases between. CDR3 sequence: CASSVDPGITEAFF. As DNA, the CDR3 is TGTGCCAGCAGCGTAGACCCAGGGATCACTGAAGCTTTCTTT.

V and J are TRBV15 and TRBJ1-2; D unresolved. The V gene lost 0 bases and the J gene lost 6 bases, with 5 bases spanning the gap. The CDR3 has 12 residues. Germline CDR1 and CDR2: LNHNV and YYDKDF (reference sequence). CDR3 protein: CATSRDWNGYTF. In DNA form, the CDR3 reads TGTGCCACCAGCAGAGATTGGAATGGCTACACCTTC. Full variable domain (missing parts from reference TRBV15 and TRBJ1-2): DAMVIQNPRYQVTQFGKPVTLSCSQTLNHNVMYWYQQKSSQAPKLLFHYYDKDFNNEADTPDNFQSRRPNTSFCFLDIRSPGLGDTAMYLCATSRDWNGYTFGSGTRLTVV.

CDR3 nucleotides: TGTGCCATCGGCACCGGGACAGGGGATGAGCAGTTCTTC. As protein: CAIGTGTGDEQFF. This rearrangement joins TRBV10-3 to TRBJ2-1, with 10 bases identical to TRBD1. Germline V gives CDR1 ENHRY, CDR2 SYGVKD. The V and J ends lost 8 bases and 8 bases, in that order; junction bases with no gene match: 6. This CDR3 region has 13 residues.

This clonotype was detected only a few times. The chain has TRBV3-1 and TRBJ1-1; possibly TRBD1 for D (5 bases). Germline V gene data show CDR1 as LGHDT and CDR2 as YNNKEL (reference sequence). The CDR3 is 14 amino acids. Trimming removed 1 base from V and 7 bases from J, with 13 bases in between. This CDR3 reads CASSQVGGVGEAFF. As DNA, the CDR3 is TGTGCCAGCAGCCAAGTAGGAGGGGTGGGTGAAGCTTTCTTT.

The V gene is TRBV5-1, the J gene TRBJ1-4, with TRBD1 as a possible D gene (6 bases). Germline-derived CDR1 and CDR2 are SGHRS and YFSETQ. The V end lost 4 bases, the J end lost 2 bases, and 12 bases lay between the germline ends. This CDR3 comprises 15 residues. The DNA for the CDR3 is TGCGCCAGCAGCCGCACAAGGGGGACTAATGAAAAACTGTTTTTT. Amino acid sequence: CASSRTRGTNEKLFF.

This clonotype showed up just a few times. This chain uses TRBV6-2 or TRBV6-3 with TRBJ2-3; maybe TRBD2 (5 bases). Germline CDR1 is MNHEY and CDR2 is SVGEGT. There are 14 residues in the CDR3. Trimming removed 2 bases at V and 4 bases at J, with 10 bases between. The CDR3 protein is CASSYRLAADTQYF. In DNA, the CDR3 is TGTGCCAGCAGTTACAGGCTAGCCGCAGATACGCAGTATTTT.

V usage is TRBV28 and J usage is TRBJ1-4; D might be TRBD1 (6 bases). Trimming stripped 5 bases from V and 6 bases from J, with 13 bases between. CDR3 length: 14 residues. Germline loops: CDR1 MDHEN, CDR2 SYDVKM. The CDR3 is CASSPTGMDEKLFF. The DNA for the CDR3 is TGTGCCAGCAGTCCCACAGGGATGGATGAAAAACTGTTTTTT.

The chain uses TRBV7-2 and TRBJ2-4; maybe TRBD1 (6 bases). CDR1 and CDR2 from the germline V gene are SGHTA and FQGNSA. The germline V and J ends were trimmed by 2 bases and 0 bases, with 14 bases remaining between them. CDR3 length: 17 residues. CDR3 protein: CASSLPRDTLAKNIQYF. The DNA for the CDR3 is TGTGCCAGCAGCTTACCTCGGGACACATTAGCCAAAAACATTCAGTACTTC.

Note on this clonotype: A much larger clone differs from this one at a single base, so this may be a read error. The chain couples TRBV28 to TRBJ2-3, with 14 nucleotides matching TRBD2. Germline V gene data show CDR1 as MDHEN and CDR2 as SYDVKM. This CDR3 contains 16 residues. In nucleotides, the CDR3 is TGTACCAGCTCGGGACTAGCGGGGGTCCTGACAGATACGCAGTATTTT. Protein product: CTSSGLAGVLTDTQYF.

The V gene is TRBV7-2, the J gene TRBJ1-2, with 12 bases aligning to TRBD1. Germline trimming cut 5 bases from V and 8 bases from J; bases unmatched to any gene: 12. From germline, CDR1 is SGHTA and CDR2 FQGNSA. CDR3 size: 16 residues. Here the CDR3 reads CASSPPGTGGAGGYTF. In nucleotides, the CDR3 is TGTGCCAGCAGCCCGCCCGGGACAGGGGGCGCAGGCGGCTACACCTTC.

The gene calls are TRBV6-1 and TRBJ2-1; D is uncertain. Trimming took 2 bases from V and 6 from J, leaving 14 bases between them. The CDR3 totals 15 residues. Germline-derived CDR1 and CDR2 are MNHNS and SASEGT. The CDR3 region is CASSELGKKRNEQFF. In DNA, the CDR3 is TGTGCCAGCAGTGAACTAGGGAAAAAACGCAATGAGCAGTTCTTC.

The chain links TRBV4-1 to TRBJ1-4, with D possibly TRBD1 on 6 matching bases. V dropped 0 bases and J dropped 8 bases, with 10 bases sitting between them. The germline gives CDR1 MGHRA, CDR2 YSYEKL. The CDR3 runs to 14 residues. The CDR3 region is CASSQDGGREKLFF. The CDR3 bases are TGCGCCAGCAGCCAAGACGGGGGGCGAGAAAAACTGTTTTTT.

The chain links TRBV5-5 to TRBJ2-5; D gene unclear. CDR1 and CDR2 from the germline V gene are SGHKS and YYEKEE (reference sequence). CDR3 length equals 11 residues. V was cut by 0 bases and J by 10 bases, with 7 bases left in between. CDR3 region: CASSLETDQYF. CDR3 DNA sequence: TGTGCCAGCAGCTTGGAAACAGACCAGTACTTC.

There are a few counts of this clonotype. The chain is built from TRBV20-1 and TRBJ2-5, with D unclear. Germline V gives CDR1 DFQATT, CDR2 SNEGSKA (reference sequence). V lost 6 bases and J lost 5, with 19 bases in between. The CDR3 spans 14 residues. CDR3: CSATRAGVWETQYF. For the CDR3, the DNA is TGCAGTGCCACACGGGCCGGCGTATGGGAGACCCAGTACTTC.

The chain employs TRBV9 and TRBJ1-1; D not resolved. Trimming removed 3 bases at V and 1 base at J, with 10 bases between. The V gene's germline CDR1 is SGDLS and CDR2 YYNGEE. The CDR3 totals 14 residues. CDR3 in DNA: TGTGCCAGCAGCGCCGAATTAACGAACACTGAAGCTTTCTTT. This translates into CASSAELTNTEAFF. Together with reference TRBV9 and TRBJ1-1, the CDR3 gives the full variable domain: DSGVTQTPKHLITATGQRVTLRCSPRSGDLSVYWYQQSLDQGLQFLIQYYNGEERAKGNILERFSAQQFPDLHSELNLSSLELGDSALYFCASSAELTNTEAFFGQGTRLTVV.

The chain has TRBV10-1 and TRBJ2-1; D tentatively reads TRBD1 or TRBD2 (5 bases each). Germline V gene sequence: CDR1 WNHNN, CDR2 SYGVQD (reference sequence). This CDR3 spans 14 amino acids. V shed 4 bases and J shed 6 bases, with 13 bases lying between them. The CDR3 region has the DNA TGCGCCAGCAGTGGGGGGATCGTTTTCAATGAGCAGTTCTTC. Its translation is CASSGGIVFNEQFF.

The table lists this clonotype with a few counts. The chain recombines TRBV15 with TRBJ2-3; D perhaps matches TRBD1 (5 bases). In germline, CDR1 is LNHNV, CDR2 YYDKDF (reference sequence). The CDR3 runs to 16 residues. Between the trimmed V and J ends, which lost 0 bases and 2 bases, there was a span of 12 bases. The CDR3 nucleotides are TGTGCCACCAGCAGAGATCGGACACCGATCACAGATACGCAGTATTTT. This codes for CATSRDRTPITDTQYF.